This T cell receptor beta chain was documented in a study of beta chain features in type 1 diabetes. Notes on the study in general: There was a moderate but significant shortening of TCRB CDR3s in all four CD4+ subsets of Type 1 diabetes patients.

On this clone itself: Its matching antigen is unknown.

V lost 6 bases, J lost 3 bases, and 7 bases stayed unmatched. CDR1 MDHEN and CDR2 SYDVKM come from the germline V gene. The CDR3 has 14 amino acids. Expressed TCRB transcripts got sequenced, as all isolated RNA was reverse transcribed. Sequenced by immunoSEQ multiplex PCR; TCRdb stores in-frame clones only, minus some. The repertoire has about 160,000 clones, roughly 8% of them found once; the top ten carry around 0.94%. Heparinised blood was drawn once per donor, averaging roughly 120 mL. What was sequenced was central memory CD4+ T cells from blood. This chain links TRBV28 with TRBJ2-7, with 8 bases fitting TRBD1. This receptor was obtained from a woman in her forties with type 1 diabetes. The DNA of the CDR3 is TGTGCCAGCAGAGGGCGGACAGGGAACTACGAGCAGTACTTC. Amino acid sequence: CASRGRTGNYEQYF. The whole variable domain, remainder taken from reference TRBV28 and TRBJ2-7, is DVKVTQSSRYLVKRTGEKVFLECVQDMDHENMFWYRQDPGLGLRLIYFSYDVKMKEKGDIPEGYSVSREKKERFSLILESASTNQTSMYLCASRGRTGNYEQYFGPGTRLTVT.